The TCR beta chain described here comes from a study of control samples from healthy donors and cancer patients. Here immunoSEQ multiplex PCR was the method, and the copy in TCRdb shows in-frame clones only, minus some. Here the sample spans 60,000 to 80,000 clones, about 88% being singletons. V lost 1 base to trimming and J lost 7 bases; unmatched junction nucleotides: 10. Looked up from germline, CDR1 is SEHNR and CDR2 is FQNEAQ (reference sequence). This CDR3 contains 16 residues. The rearrangement joins TRBV7-9 to TRBJ2-7; 10 bases agree with TRBD1. The sequenced material came from blood. The sequence came from a woman in her 50s in good health. CDR3 amino acids: CASSLEDRGTRFEQYF. As DNA, the CDR3 is TGTGCCAGCAGCTTAGAGGACAGGGGGACTCGCTTTGAGCAGTACTTC.